The source of this T cell receptor beta chain is a study of blood T cells in healthy people across ages (dated by TCRdb to between 2014 and 2017). Background on the whole study: In model experiments, template switching captured about one uniquely barcoded TCR beta cDNA molecule for every two T cells. The study measured age-related changes in TCR beta repertoire diversity using deep sequencing normalized with unique cDNA molecular identifiers. Four age groups were formed from the donors: young (average about 15 years), middle-aged (around 37), aged (about 62) and long-lived (less than 85). Donors of different ages were randomly distributed across sequencing lanes to avoid experimental bias. Two additional independent replicas of 1 million unique cDNA reads from the same blood draw were analyzed for two donors (one aged 18 to 29 and one aged 80 or older).

Here is what the overall study found, with its caveats: Observed TCR beta diversity per million T cells fell roughly linearly with age, and a significant reduction was already apparent by age about 36. Total diversity estimates from one million sequenced T cells were considered lower bounds and underestimates. Compared with the aged group, more naive CD4+ T cells, fewer expanded clones and increased TCR diversity were shown by the long-lived group, suggesting age selection. There was a strong correlation between observed TCR beta diversity and the percentage of naive T cells measured by flow cytometry. Conclusive comparison of naive and antigen-experienced compartments was prevented by the profiling of bulk unsorted PBMCs. Because the CMV infection status of the donors was unknown, age-related changes in expanded clonotypes may potentially have been confounded.

The library was obtained by 5' RACE. Reads for this sample came from an Illumina HiSeq 2500. The second PCR ran for about 6 to 12 cycles and used a J-beta primer mix along with a sample-barcoded 5' primer. A unique molecular identifier was introduced onto each TCR beta cDNA molecule by a template-switch 5' adaptor carrying 12 random nucleotides. At least 2.5 million CDR3-containing paired-end reads were obtained from each sample. First-strand cDNA was synthesized from all RNA with the Mint cDNA synthesis kit, primed by a TRBC-specific oligonucleotide. Following uracil-DNA glycosylase treatment, all cDNA underwent a first 18-cycle PCR with the universal primers M1SS and BC2_uni_R. The authors' analysis ran thus. For normalization, 1 million high-quality reads, each with a distinct molecular identifier, were randomly selected from each sample. Instead of being binned into consensus sequences, reads with shared molecular identifiers were discarded. MiTCR, with a Q25 quality threshold and the strictest error-elimination algorithm, was used for CDR3 identification, clonotype clustering and error correction. A nonparametric unseen species model with Euler transformation was used to estimate a lower bound on total TCR beta diversity. TCRdb ran its own pipeline on the public reads, namely fastp trimming at Q25 and MiXCR clone calling, and kept in-frame beta chains. Each record represents a unique CDR3 protein, reported with the most common genes and DNA among its rows. TCRdb, not the authors, supplied the V and J calls. The sample table holds around 1,100,000 distinct CDR3 sequences, of which 35% to 45% were seen once. Together, the top ten hold less than 15% of the sample.

Systemically healthy Caucasian individuals from Russia, 35 to 50 in total and aged 6 to 90 years, were included as donors. Each donor gave approximately 9.3 milliliters of peripheral blood, collected into EDTA-treated Vacutainer tubes. Ficoll-Paque density-gradient centrifugation was used to isolate PBMCs, with at least 6.5 million per sample. Total RNA was extracted from PBMCs with Trizol reagent, with at least 6 micrograms obtained per sample. For every donor, flow cytometry on a PBMC aliquot measured the percentage of naive CD45RAhigh/CD27high T cells. This clonotype was counted between two and nine times. It lacks a known antigen. It has no much larger one-base neighbor in the sample; base qualities were not kept. The sequencing input was blood. The TCR was taken from a man in his late teens or twenties in good health.

The CDR3 region reads CASSPLLRDRNTEAFF. The nucleotide sequence is given as TGTGCCAGCAGCCCACTACTCCGGGACAGGAACACTGAAGCTTTCTTT. This chain joins TRBV6-1 to TRBJ1-1, and 7 junction bases match TRBD1. The CDR3 contains 16 residues, cysteine and phenylalanine counted. Just the 48-base CDR3 DNA is kept, in frame starting at base 1. For CDR1 and CDR2, the germline V gene lists MNHNS and SASEGT. V lost 6 bases and J lost 1 base, and the count of bases not matched to a germline gene is 11.